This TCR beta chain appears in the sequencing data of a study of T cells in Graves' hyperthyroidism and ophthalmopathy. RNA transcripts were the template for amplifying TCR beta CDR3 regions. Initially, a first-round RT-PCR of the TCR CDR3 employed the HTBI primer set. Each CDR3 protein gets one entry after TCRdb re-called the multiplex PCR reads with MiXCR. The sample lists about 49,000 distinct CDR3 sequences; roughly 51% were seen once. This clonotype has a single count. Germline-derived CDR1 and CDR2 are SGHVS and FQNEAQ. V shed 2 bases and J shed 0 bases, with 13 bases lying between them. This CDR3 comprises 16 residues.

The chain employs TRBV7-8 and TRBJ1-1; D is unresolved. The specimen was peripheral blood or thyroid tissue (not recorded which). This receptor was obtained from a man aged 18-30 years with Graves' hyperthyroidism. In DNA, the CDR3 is TGTGCCAGCAGCTTAAGACCAGCTCGGTTGAACACTGAAGCTTTCTTT. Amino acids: CASSLRPARLNTEAFF.